This entry lists 2 T cell receptor beta chains sequenced from one sample in a study of blood T cell repertoires in COVID-19. Libraries were prepared by immunoSEQ multiplex PCR; TCRdb keeps only in-frame clonotypes and omits some of them. This sample has 140,000 to 150,000 clones, with roughly 80% found just once. Sequencing was carried out using peripheral blood. The receptors here all came from a human donor in a cohort sampled during active COVID-19.

The chain has TRBV7-2 and TRBJ1-6, with 9 bases fitting TRBD1. V lost 4 bases to trimming and J lost 9 bases; unmatched junction nucleotides: 4. The CDR3 contains 14 residues. Germline V CDR1 and CDR2: SGHTA, FQGNSA. The CDR3 loop reads CASSSTGGGSPLHF. In nucleotides, the CDR3 is TGTGCCAGCAGCTCTACAGGGGGCGGTTCACCCCTCCACTTT.

This clone was counted a few times. This chain joins TRBV3-1 (or the pseudogene TRBV3-2) and TRBJ1-1, with TRBD1 as a possible D gene (5 bases). Germline V gene sequence: CDR1 LGHDT, CDR2 YNNKEL (reference sequence). This CDR3 is 15 amino acids long. Between the trimmed V and J ends, which lost 1 base and 1 base, there was a span of 10 bases. In DNA form, the CDR3 reads TGTGCCAGCAGCCAAGGGGTTCAGGGGAACACTGAAGCTTTCTTT. Protein sequence: CASSQGVQGNTEAFF.